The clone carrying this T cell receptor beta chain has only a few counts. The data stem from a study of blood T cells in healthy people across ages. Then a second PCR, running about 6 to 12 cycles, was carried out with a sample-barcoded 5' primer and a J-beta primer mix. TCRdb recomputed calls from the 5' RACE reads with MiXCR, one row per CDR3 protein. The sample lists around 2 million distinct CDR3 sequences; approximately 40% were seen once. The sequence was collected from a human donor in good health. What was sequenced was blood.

As DNA, the CDR3 is TGTGCCAGCAGCGTAAACAGGGTTGGCACTGAAGCTTTCTTT. Translated, it gives CASSVNRVGTEAFF. This chain uses TRBV7-2 with TRBJ1-1; possible D gene TRBD1, 6 bases. This CDR3 spans 14 amino acids. V was trimmed by 5 bases and J by 4 bases, leaving 14 bases between them. CDR1 is SGHTA and CDR2 is FQGNSA in the germline V gene.